Following are 2 T cell receptor beta chains from one sample sequenced in a study of blood T cells in healthy people across ages. A second roughly 6 to 11 cycle PCR used barcoded and J-beta primers. TCRdb re-called the 5' RACE reads with MiXCR, one entry per CDR3 protein. In the table there are about 640,000 distinct CDR3 sequences, approximately 50% of which are singletons. Sequenced: blood. These receptors were taken from a man aged 55 to 70 in good health.

The chain carries TRBV20-1 and TRBJ1-5; D perhaps matches TRBD1 (6 bases). The germline V gene encodes CDR1 DFQATT and CDR2 SNEGSKA (reference sequence). Trimming shortened V by 3 bases and J by 6 bases, and 12 bases separated the two germline ends. The CDR3 length is 13 residues. In DNA form, the CDR3 reads TGCAGTGCTAGTAAACAGGGTCGTCAGCCCCAGCATTTT. It codes for CSASKQGRQPQHF.

The genes are TRBV2 and TRBJ1-1; D perhaps matches TRBD1 (5 bases). The germline gives CDR1 SNHLY, CDR2 FYNNEI. The ends were cut back, 8 bases at V and 5 bases at J, with 21 bases in the middle. This CDR3 region has 15 residues. The CDR3 spells CASSPQGTGGTEAFF. The CDR3, as DNA: TGTGCCAGCTCGCCCCAGGGTACTGGTGGGACTGAAGCTTTCTTT.